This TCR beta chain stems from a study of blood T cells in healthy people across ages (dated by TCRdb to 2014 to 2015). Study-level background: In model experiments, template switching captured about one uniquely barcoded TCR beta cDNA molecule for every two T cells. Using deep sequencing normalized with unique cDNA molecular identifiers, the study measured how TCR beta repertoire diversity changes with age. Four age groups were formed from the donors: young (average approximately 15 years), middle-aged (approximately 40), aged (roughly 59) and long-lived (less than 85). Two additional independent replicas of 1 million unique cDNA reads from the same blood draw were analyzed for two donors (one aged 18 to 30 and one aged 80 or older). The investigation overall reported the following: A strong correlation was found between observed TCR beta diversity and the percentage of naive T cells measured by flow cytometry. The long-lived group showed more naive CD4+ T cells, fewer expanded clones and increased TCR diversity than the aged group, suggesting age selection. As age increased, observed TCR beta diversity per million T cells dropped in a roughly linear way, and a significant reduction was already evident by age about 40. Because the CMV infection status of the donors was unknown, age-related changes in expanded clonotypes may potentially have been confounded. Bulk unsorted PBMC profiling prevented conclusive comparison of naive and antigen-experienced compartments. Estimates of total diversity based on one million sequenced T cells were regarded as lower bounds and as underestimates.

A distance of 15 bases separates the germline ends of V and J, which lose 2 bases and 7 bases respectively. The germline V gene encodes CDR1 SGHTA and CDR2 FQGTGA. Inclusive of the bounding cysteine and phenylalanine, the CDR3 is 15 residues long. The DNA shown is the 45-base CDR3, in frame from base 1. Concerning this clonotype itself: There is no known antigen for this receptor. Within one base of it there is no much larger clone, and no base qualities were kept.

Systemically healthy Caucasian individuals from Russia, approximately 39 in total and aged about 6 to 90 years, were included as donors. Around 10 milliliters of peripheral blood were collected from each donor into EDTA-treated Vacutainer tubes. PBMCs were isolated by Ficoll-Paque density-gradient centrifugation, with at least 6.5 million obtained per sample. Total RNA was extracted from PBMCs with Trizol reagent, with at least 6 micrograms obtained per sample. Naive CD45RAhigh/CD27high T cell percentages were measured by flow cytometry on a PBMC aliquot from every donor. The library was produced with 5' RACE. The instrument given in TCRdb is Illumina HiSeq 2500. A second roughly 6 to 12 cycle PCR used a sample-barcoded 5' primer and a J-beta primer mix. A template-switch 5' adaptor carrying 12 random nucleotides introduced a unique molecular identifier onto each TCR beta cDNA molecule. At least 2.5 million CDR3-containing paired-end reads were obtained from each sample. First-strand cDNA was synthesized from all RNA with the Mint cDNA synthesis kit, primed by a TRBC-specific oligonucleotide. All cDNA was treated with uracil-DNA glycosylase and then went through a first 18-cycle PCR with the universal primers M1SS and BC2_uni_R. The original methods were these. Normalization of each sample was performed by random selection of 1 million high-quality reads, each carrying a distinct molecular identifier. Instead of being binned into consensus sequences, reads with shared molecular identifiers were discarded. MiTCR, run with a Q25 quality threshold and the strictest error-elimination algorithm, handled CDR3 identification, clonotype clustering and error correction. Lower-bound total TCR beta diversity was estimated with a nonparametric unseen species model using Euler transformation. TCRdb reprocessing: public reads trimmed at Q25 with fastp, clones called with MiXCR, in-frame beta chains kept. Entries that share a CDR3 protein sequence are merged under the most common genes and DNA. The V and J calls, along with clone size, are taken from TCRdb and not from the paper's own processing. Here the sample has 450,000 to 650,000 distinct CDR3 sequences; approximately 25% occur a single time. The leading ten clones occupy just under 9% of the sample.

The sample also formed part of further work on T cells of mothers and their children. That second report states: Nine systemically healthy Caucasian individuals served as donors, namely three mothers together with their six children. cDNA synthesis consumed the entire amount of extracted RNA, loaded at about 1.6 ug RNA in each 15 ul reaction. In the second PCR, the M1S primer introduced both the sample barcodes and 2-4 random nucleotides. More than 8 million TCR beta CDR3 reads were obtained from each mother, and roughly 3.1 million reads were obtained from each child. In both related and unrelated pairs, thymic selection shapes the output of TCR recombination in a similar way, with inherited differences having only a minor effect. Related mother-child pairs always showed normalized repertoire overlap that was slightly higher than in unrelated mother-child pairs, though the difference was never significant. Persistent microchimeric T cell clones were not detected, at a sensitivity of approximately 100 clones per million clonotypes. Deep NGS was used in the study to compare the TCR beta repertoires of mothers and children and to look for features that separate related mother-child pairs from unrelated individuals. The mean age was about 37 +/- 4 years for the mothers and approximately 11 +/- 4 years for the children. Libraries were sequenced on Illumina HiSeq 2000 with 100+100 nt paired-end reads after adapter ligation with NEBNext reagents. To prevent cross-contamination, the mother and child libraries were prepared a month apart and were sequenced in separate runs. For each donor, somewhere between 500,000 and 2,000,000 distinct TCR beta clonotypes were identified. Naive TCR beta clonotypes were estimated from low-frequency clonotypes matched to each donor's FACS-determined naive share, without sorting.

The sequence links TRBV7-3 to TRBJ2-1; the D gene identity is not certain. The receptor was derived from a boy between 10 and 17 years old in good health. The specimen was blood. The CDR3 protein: CASSLGSPGTNEQFF. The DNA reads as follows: TGTGCCAGCAGCTTAGGTTCTCCCGGAACGAATGAGCAGTTCTTC.